The 20 T cell receptor beta chains presented below share a single source sample, sequenced in a study of T cell repertoires in cytomegalovirus infection. The antigens of these receptors remain unknown. TCRdb recomputed calls from the reads with MiXCR, one row per CDR3 protein. Altogether approximately 770,000 distinct CDR3 sequences are present, under 35% being singletons, with the ten largest covering around 13%. The source material was cultured CD8+ T cells from PBMCs, sampled from culture after CMV antigen stimulation. These receptors originate from a human donor in good health (CMV status not recorded). Some clones in this sample may be carry-over from other donors' samples.

This clonotype was seen at least ten times. This chain links TRBV6-2 or TRBV6-3 with TRBJ2-4; D is ambiguous. The CDR3 covers 15 residues. CDR1 and CDR2 (germline): MNHEY, SVGEGT. V was clipped by 5 bases and J by 1 base, with 12 bases between them. CDR3 DNA: TGTGCCAGCAGTGCCACCCTTGGGGCCAAAAACATTCAGTACTTC. Translated: CASSATLGAKNIQYF.

This clonotype has just a few counts. The chain has TRBV20-1 and TRBJ2-2, with D possibly being TRBD2 (5 bases). The CDR3 contains 15 residues. V lost 0 bases, J lost 0 bases, and 8 bases lay in between. CDR1 DFQATT and CDR2 SNEGSKA come from the germline V gene (reference sequence). The chain's CDR3 is CSARDEGANTGELFF. The CDR3 DNA is TGCAGTGCTAGAGACGAGGGAGCGAACACCGGGGAGCTGTTTTTT.

This chain uses TRBV2 with TRBJ2-7; D is uncertain. The CDR3 has 12 residues. V was trimmed by 7 bases and J by 3 bases, leaving 10 bases between them. Per germline, CDR1 SNHLY and CDR2 FYNNEI. The CDR3 DNA follows: TGTGCCAGCACTACCTTCAACTACGAGCAGTACTTC. Protein product: CASTTFNYEQYF.

V gene TRBV29-1 combines with J gene TRBJ2-7; 7 bases match TRBD1. The CDR3 covers 12 residues. V gave up 5 bases and J gave up 6 bases; unmatched junction bases: 7. Looked up from germline, CDR1 is SQVTM and CDR2 is ANQGSEA. The CDR3, as DNA: TGCAGCGTTACAGGGGAACAACGCGAGCAGTACTTC. It is translated as CSVTGEQREQYF.

This clonotype turned up a few times. The V call is TRBV6-1, the J call TRBJ2-3, with 10 bases matching TRBD1. V lost 3 bases to trimming and J lost 2 bases; unmatched junction nucleotides: 8. CDR1 is MNHNS, CDR2 SASEGT, per germline. The CDR3 contains 17 residues. CDR3 loop: CASSDPDRGQDTDTQYF. The CDR3 DNA reads TGTGCCAGCAGTGACCCAGACAGGGGGCAGGACACAGATACGCAGTATTTT.

The CDR3 DNA follows: TGTGCCAGCAGTCTGAGGGCTAGCGGTGAAGCTTTCTTT. This gives the protein CASSLRASGEAFF. This chain links TRBV5-6 with TRBJ1-1, with D unresolved. Germline values: CDR1 SGHDT, CDR2 YYEEEE. V lost 5 bases and J lost 7, with 15 bases in between. The CDR3 loop spans 13 amino acids.

This clonotype was seen only once. A much larger clone lies a single base off, so this may be a read error. The chain joins TRBV11-3 to TRBJ2-3; the match to TRBD2 covers 10 bases. V lost 0 bases, J lost 9 bases, and 15 bases stayed unmatched. CDR1 and CDR2 from the germline V gene are SGHNT and YENEEA. The CDR3 loop spans 18 amino acids. As DNA, the CDR3 is TGTGCCAGCAGCTTAGATCTGGGAGCGGGGGGGTTCGGGGACACGCAGTATTTT. It translates to CASSLDLGAGGFGDTQYF.

The chain uses TRBV15 and TRBJ1-4; D not resolved. The CDR3 spans 15 residues. The germline V gene has CDR1 LNHNV and CDR2 YYDKDF (reference sequence). V was trimmed by 0 bases and J by 6 bases, leaving 11 bases between them. CDR3 in DNA: TGTGCCACCAGCAGAGATGGCCAGCAAGATGAAAAACTGTTTTTT. It translates to CATSRDGQQDEKLFF.

This clonotype came up a few times. This chain uses TRBV6-6 with TRBJ2-7; 9 bases match TRBD2. CDR3 size: 13 residues. The germline CDR1 and CDR2 sequences are MNHNY and SVGAGI (reference sequence). V was pared by 7 bases and J by 4 bases, with 5 bases of the junction left unmatched. The CDR3 reads CASTATSGYEQYV. For the CDR3, the DNA is TGTGCCAGCACTGCGACTAGCGGTTACGAGCAGTACGTC.

The CDR3 is CASSEKDQGWVNTEAFF. The CDR3 DNA is TGTGCCAGCAGTGAAAAGGACCAGGGGTGGGTAAACACTGAAGCTTTCTTT. The gene calls are TRBV6-1 and TRBJ1-1, with a tentative D call TRBD1 (6 bases). The CDR3 length is 17 residues. In germline, CDR1 is MNHNS, CDR2 SASEGT. The germline V and J ends were trimmed by 2 bases and 2 bases, with 18 bases remaining between them.

This rearrangement joins TRBV9 to TRBJ2-5; D perhaps matches TRBD2 (6 bases). This CDR3 has 15 residues. Trimming removed 4 bases from V and 5 bases from J, with 18 bases in between. CDR1 SGDLS and CDR2 YYNGEE come from the germline V gene. CDR3 amino acids: CASSYGGAKRETQYF. CDR3 DNA: TGTGCCAGCAGCTACGGCGGGGCTAAAAGGGAGACCCAGTACTTC.

This clonotype was observed a handful of times. The chain carries TRBV5-5 and TRBJ2-3, with 12 bases that match TRBD2. Trimming at V came to 2 bases and at J to 2 bases, leaving 3 bases not matched to a gene. Germline values: CDR1 SGHKS, CDR2 YYEKEE (reference sequence). There are 16 residues in the CDR3. The CDR3 sequence is CASSFWTSGVTDTQYF. The CDR3 DNA is TGTGCCAGCAGCTTTTGGACTAGCGGGGTCACAGATACGCAGTATTTT.

The chain couples TRBV12-3 or TRBV12-4 to TRBJ2-5; D unclear. V lost 5 bases and J 1 base, leaving 17 bases between the germline ends. The CDR3 length is 16 residues. The CDR3 loop reads CASSPDLPNFQETQYF. For the CDR3, the DNA is TGTGCCAGCAGTCCCGATCTCCCGAACTTCCAAGAGACCCAGTACTTC.

The V call is TRBV3-1, the J call TRBJ2-4; D ambiguous. The germline gives CDR1 LGHDT, CDR2 YNNKEL (reference sequence). The CDR3 consists of 15 residues. Deletions cut 0 bases from V and 5 bases from J, with 11 bases between. CDR3 loop: CASSQDRNRENIQYF. CDR3 in DNA: TGTGCCAGCAGCCAAGATAGAAACAGAGAAAACATTCAGTACTTC.

The CDR3 bases are TGTGCCAGCACCCCCGCGAATGAGCAGTTCTTC. This gives the protein CASTPANEQFF. The rearrangement joins TRBV5-3 to TRBJ2-1; no reliable D call. TRBV5-3 is flagged as an ORF with uncertain function. The CDR3 length is 11 residues. V was trimmed by 8 bases and J by 7 bases, leaving 10 bases between them.

V is TRBV27 and J is TRBJ2-3; no clear D gene. The CDR3 totals 14 residues. The germline gives CDR1 MNHEY, CDR2 SMNVEV (reference sequence). Between the trimmed V and J ends, which lost 1 base and 4 bases, there was a span of 9 bases. CDR3 amino acids: CASSLYSKSDTQYF. The CDR3 DNA reads as TGTGCCAGCAGTTTATATAGCAAATCAGATACGCAGTATTTT.

This clonotype appeared many times. The chain has TRBV5-6 and TRBJ1-2; 7 bases are a match to TRBD1. The trim removed 0 bases at V and 4 bases at J, leaving 3 bases unmatched. There are 14 residues in the CDR3. The V gene's germline CDR1 is SGHDT and CDR2 YYEEEE. The CDR3 nucleotides are TGTGCCAGCAGCTTGGGGGGACAGCCCTATGGCTACACCTTC. Protein sequence: CASSLGGQPYGYTF.

This clonotype was found many times. This chain uses TRBV6-5 with TRBJ1-2; D gene unclear. This CDR3 spans 17 amino acids. Trimming shortened V by 1 base and J by 3 bases, and 18 bases separated the two germline ends. Germline assignment: CDR1 MNHEY and CDR2 SVGAGI. The CDR3 here is CASSYLNPGPLDYGYTF. For the CDR3, the DNA is TGTGCCAGCAGTTACTTGAACCCAGGCCCTCTCGACTATGGCTACACCTTC.

This chain connects TRBV11-2 to TRBJ1-6, with D maybe TRBD1 (6 bases). Between the trimmed V and J ends, which lost 4 bases and 6 bases, there was a span of 13 bases. Per the germline V gene, CDR1 is SGHAT and CDR2 is FQNNGV. This CDR3 spans 15 amino acids. The CDR3 coding sequence is TGTGCCAGCAGCTCTCTCCGGGACACTAATTCACCCCTCCACTTT. Its protein product is CASSSLRDTNSPLHF.

This clonotype appeared a few times. The chain carries TRBV7-9 and TRBJ1-2; D is unclear. Per the germline V gene, CDR1 is SEHNR and CDR2 is FQNEAQ (reference sequence). The CDR3 length is 12 residues. Trimming took off 1 base at V and 8 bases at J, with 8 bases between the two ends. The CDR3 region has the DNA TGTGCCAGCAGCTTAGGCAGCGGAGGCTACACCTTC. This sequence encodes CASSLGSGGYTF.